The sequence of this TCR beta chain was determined in a study of blood T cell repertoires in COVID-19. At the level of the study: COVID-19 samples collected from the United States, Italy and Spain covered acute and convalescent phases.

In the authors' workflow: Quantification of nucleated cells was approximated via reference gene primer amplification. Libraries were prepared by immunoSEQ multiplex PCR; TCRdb keeps only in-frame clonotypes and omits some of them. V and J calls plus clone size are reproduced from that table; the DNA served to infer D and trimming. Counted here are 220,000 or so clones, roughly 90% occurring once; the ten biggest clones make up around 6.5%. The CDR3 consists of 14 residues. Germline V gene sequence: CDR1 SGHTA, CDR2 FQGTGA. The trim removed 2 bases at V and 7 bases at J, leaving 4 bases unmatched. This clone appeared once.

The chain carries TRBV7-3 and TRBJ2-2; 7 bases are shared with TRBD2. The receptor was derived from a man aged 55 to 70 who had recovered from COVID-19. Material for sequencing was peripheral blood. CDR3 bases: TGTGCCAGCAGCTTAGCGGGAGCGAACGGGGAGCTGTTTTTT. Its protein is CASSLAGANGELFF.